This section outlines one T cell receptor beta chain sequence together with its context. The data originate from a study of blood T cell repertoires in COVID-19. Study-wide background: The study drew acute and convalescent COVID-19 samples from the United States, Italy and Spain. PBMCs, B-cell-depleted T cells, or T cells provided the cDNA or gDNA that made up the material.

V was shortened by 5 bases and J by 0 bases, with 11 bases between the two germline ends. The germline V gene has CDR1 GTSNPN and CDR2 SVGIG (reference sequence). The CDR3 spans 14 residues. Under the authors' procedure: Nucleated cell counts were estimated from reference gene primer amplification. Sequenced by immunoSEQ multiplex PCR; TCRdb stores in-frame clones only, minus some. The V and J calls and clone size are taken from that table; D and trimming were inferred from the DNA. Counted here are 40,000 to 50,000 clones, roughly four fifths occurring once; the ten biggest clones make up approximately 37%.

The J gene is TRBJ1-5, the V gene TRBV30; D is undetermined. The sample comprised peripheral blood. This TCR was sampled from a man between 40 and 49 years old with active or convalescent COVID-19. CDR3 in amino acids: CAWDPGDSNQPQHF. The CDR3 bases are TGTGCCTGGGATCCGGGAGATAGCAATCAGCCCCAGCATTTT.